These T cell receptor beta chains were read from a single sample in a study of blood T cell repertoires in COVID-19. Method: immunoSEQ multiplex PCR; TCRdb's copy keeps in-frame clones and lacks some. The profile shows about 280,000 clones, 65% to 90% of them singletons. The sequencing input was peripheral blood. All receptors derive from a man aged 45-65 years with active or convalescent COVID-19. Both conserved end residues are part of each CDR3. The D gene is left open where the match is weak. Part of the rows lack a size; the others show once, few, many or a class for expanded clones.

size	V	D	J	DNA	CDR3
-	TRBV3-1/TRBV3-2	-	TRBJ2-5	TGTGCCAGCAGCCCGGACAGAAGAGAGACCCAGTACTTC	CASSPDRRETQYF
-	TRBV30	-	TRBJ1-3	TGTGCTTTGGAGGGCAGGACGAGAAACACCATATATTTT	CALEGRTRNTIYF
-	TRBV15	TRBD2	TRBJ2-1	TGTGCCACCAGCAGAGAAACACGGGGGGGACGGTACAATGAGCAGTTCTTC	CATSRETRGGRYNEQFF
-	TRBV6-5	-	TRBJ1-2	TGTGCCAGCAGTTACGGCCAATCCTATGGCTACACCTTC	CASSYGQSYGYTF
-	TRBV18	-	TRBJ2-7	TGTGCCAGCTCACCACTGGGTCAGGGGTACGAGCAGTACTTC	CASSPLGQGYEQYF
-	TRBV6-5	TRBD1	TRBJ1-4	TGTGCCAGCGGGGGACAGGCAACTAATGAAAAACTGTTTTTT	CASGGQATNEKLFF
-	TRBV4-3	-	TRBJ2-6	TGCGCCAGCAGCCCCTCTCTTAGCTCTGGGGCCAACGTCCTGACTTTC	CASSPSLSSGANVLTF
-	TRBV6-5	-	TRBJ2-5	TGTGCCAGCAGTTTTCTCCTAGGGCAGCGGGAGACCCAGTACTTC	CASSFLLGQRETQYF
-	TRBV5-1	-	TRBJ2-5	TGCGCCAGCAGCTTGGGACTAGACGGCGAGACCCAGTACTTC	CASSLGLDGETQYF
few	TRBV19	TRBD1	TRBJ2-7	TGTGCCAGTAGGGGGAAGGGGACAGAATCCTACGAGCAGTACTTC	CASRGKGTESYEQYF
few	TRBV5-1	TRBD1	TRBJ2-7	TGCGCCAGCAGCCCGGGACAGGGCAGTACCTACGAGCAGTACTTC	CASSPGQGSTYEQYF
once	TRBV27	-	TRBJ1-1	TGTGCCAGCAGAAGGGCCAAGGGAGTTGAAGCTTTCTTT	CASRRAKGVEAFF
few	TRBV7-3	TRBD2	TRBJ2-1	TGTGCCAGCAGCTTGGCCGGGACTAGTCTACCCCACTACAATGAGCAGTTCTTC	CASSLAGTSLPHYNEQFF
-	TRBV5-4	TRBD1	TRBJ2-7	TGTGCCAGCAGCACAGGGGGATATTCGTCCTACGAGCAGTACTTC	CASSTGGYSSYEQYF
-	TRBV7-9	TRBD2	TRBJ2-1	TGTGCCAGCAGCTTAGGAGCGGGAGTCGCGTTCTTC	CASSLGAGVAFF
-	TRBV28	-	TRBJ2-7	TGTGCCAGCAGTAATTTCGTGACAGCCTACGAGCAGTACTTC	CASSNFVTAYEQYF
-	TRBV5-6	-	TRBJ2-7	TGTGCCAGCAGCTTGGGGGCCGACAGCTCCTACGAGCAGTACTTC	CASSLGADSSYEQYF
-	TRBV18	-	TRBJ1-3	TGTGCCAGCTCCCCAAGGGGTGCCGACGCCGGGGGGAACACCATATATTTT	CASSPRGADAGGNTIYF
-	TRBV6-6	TRBD2	TRBJ2-7	TGTGCCAGCAGAGCCGGACTAGCGGGAGTCGGTCAGTACTTC	CASRAGLAGVGQYF
few	TRBV4-2	TRBD1	TRBJ1-2	TGTGCCAGCAGCCCTTCCGTCGGGACAGGGACGATCTATGGCTACACCTTC	CASSPSVGTGTIYGYTF
-	TRBV24-1	-	TRBJ2-1	TGTGCCACCAGTGATTTGCGGCAGGGAAGGGGGTACAATGAGCAGTTCTTC	CATSDLRQGRGYNEQFF
-	TRBV5-1	TRBD2	TRBJ2-1	TGCGCCAGCAGCTTGAAGATTATGGGACAAGGACTAGCGGGAGTTTATGAGCAGTTCTTC	CASSLKIMGQGLAGVYEQFF
once	TRBV29-1	TRBD2	TRBJ2-1	TGCAGCGTGAGGAACGGGGTAGCGGGATTCAATGAGCAGTTCTTC	CSVRNGVAGFNEQFF
few	TRBV11-3	-	TRBJ2-2	TGTGCCAGCAGCTTCGGGGAAAACACCGGGGAGCTGTTTTTT	CASSFGENTGELFF
-	TRBV20-1	-	TRBJ1-6	TGCAGTGCTAGTTATGGTTCAGGGCGGGGATCACCCCTCCACTTT	CSASYGSGRGSPLHF
-	TRBV5-1	TRBD1	TRBJ2-3	TGCGCCAGCTCCAAAGGACAGGGCACAGATACGCAGTATTTT	CASSKGQGTDTQYF
-	TRBV6-6	TRBD1	TRBJ1-2	TGTGCCAGCAGCCCGGGACAGGGGCATGGCTACACCTTC	CASSPGQGHGYTF
-	TRBV6-5	TRBD1	TRBJ1-3	TGTGCCAGCAGCTCCGGGACAGGGCCTGGAAACACCATATATTTT	CASSSGTGPGNTIYF
-	TRBV6-1	TRBD1	TRBJ1-1	TGTGCCAGCAGTGACCTGGGACAGCTCAACACTGAAGCTTTCTTT	CASSDLGQLNTEAFF
-	TRBV18	-	TRBJ2-4	TGTGCCAGCTCACCTTCGGACTATGTCAAAAACATTCAGTACTTC	CASSPSDYVKNIQYF
-	TRBV28	TRBD2	TRBJ2-3	TGTGCCAGCACCCTCGGGGGGGCTAGCACAGATACGCAGTATTTT	CASTLGGASTDTQYF
-	TRBV24-1	TRBD1	TRBJ2-3	TGTGCCACCAGTGAGAGGGGGACAGTCCGGGATACGCAGTATTTT	CATSERGTVRDTQYF
-	TRBV28	-	TRBJ1-6	TGTGCCAGCAGCAGTATACAGCAAATGTTCGGGAGCTCCTATAATTCACCCCTCCACTTT	CASSSIQQMFGSSYNSPLHF
-	TRBV6-6	TRBD2	TRBJ2-7	TGTGCCAGCAGTTACAGCGGGGGAAACTACGAGCAGTACTTC	CASSYSGGNYEQYF
-	TRBV5-1	-	TRBJ2-6	TGCGCCAGCAGCCCACCCACAGGGACCTCTGGGGCCAACGTCCTGACTTTC	CASSPPTGTSGANVLTF
-	TRBV21-1	-	TRBJ1-1	TGTGCCAGCAGCCTACCCCTCGATCGTGAAGCCCCCTACACTGAAGCTTTCTTT	CASSLPLDREAPYTEAFF